The 18 T cell receptor beta chains listed next were all sequenced from one sample in a study of T cell responses to AZD1222 COVID-19 vaccine. Data came from immunoSEQ multiplex PCR; TCRdb stores just in-frame clones and leaves some out. The sample contains a few hundred thousand clones, approximately 95% of which appear only once. The starting material was peripheral blood, obtained on day 0 of AZD1222 vaccination. The source is an adult in good health.

The V call is TRBV19, the J call TRBJ1-6; 8 nucleotides agree with TRBD1. Trimming took 11 bases from V and 6 from J; bases not matched to a gene: 6. The germline CDR1 and CDR2 sequences are LNHDA and SQIVND (reference sequence). This CDR3 has 13 residues. Here the CDR3 DNA reads TGTGCCTCGAGGACAGGGTTTAATTCACCCCTCCACTTT. It codes for CASRTGFNSPLHF.

V usage is TRBV29-1 and J usage is TRBJ1-6; no reliable D call. V was clipped by 6 bases and J by 7 bases, with 13 bases between them. CDR1 is SQVTM and CDR2 is ANQGSEA in the germline V gene. The CDR3 runs to 13 residues. CDR3 DNA sequence: TGCAGCGTCCGAAGTGGGGTCAATTCACCCCTCCACTTT. This gives the protein CSVRSGVNSPLHF.

The chain joins TRBV4-2 to TRBJ2-3; the match to TRBD2 covers 7 bases. Germline-derived CDR1 and CDR2 are LGHNA and YNFKEQ. Trimming took 4 bases from V and 3 from J; bases not matched to a gene: 13. The CDR3 spans 17 residues. CDR3 bases: TGTGCCAGCAGCCCCTCCGGCGGGAGCGAGGGGACAGATACGCAGTATTTT. This sequence encodes CASSPSGGSEGTDTQYF.

The rearrangement uses TRBV7-2 and TRBJ1-6; D is uncertain. V was trimmed by 4 bases and J by 3 bases, leaving 16 bases between them. Germline V lookup: CDR1 SGHTA, CDR2 FQGNSA. CDR3 length equals 17 residues. The DNA for the CDR3 is TGTGCCAGCAGCTCTGATATAGCAGGCTACTATAATTCACCCCTCCACTTT. Translating it yields CASSSDIAGYYNSPLHF.

The gene calls are TRBV5-6 and TRBJ1-2, with D perhaps matching TRBD1 (5 bases). The CDR3 loop spans 13 amino acids. The V gene's germline CDR1 is SGHDT and CDR2 YYEEEE. Trimming cost V 4 bases and J 8 bases, with 15 bases left between them. Written as DNA, the CDR3 is TGTGCCAGCAGCCCCGGGTCGGGGCTCGGCTACACCTTC. Its translation is CASSPGSGLGYTF. Looking up the rest from reference TRBV5-6 and TRBJ1-2 gives the full variable domain: DAGVTQSPTHLIKTRGQQVTLRCSPKSGHDTVSWYQQALGQGPQFIFQYYEEEERQRGNFPDRFSGHQFPNYSSELNVNALLLGDSALYLCASSPGSGLGYTFGSGTRLTVV.

V is TRBV6-5 and J is TRBJ1-6, with D perhaps TRBD1 (5 bases). Trimming removed 2 bases at V and 8 bases at J, with 7 bases between. The CDR3 consists of 13 residues. The germline V gene has CDR1 MNHEY and CDR2 SVGAGI. The CDR3 loop reads CASSYKGDSPLHF. DNA of the CDR3: TGTGCCAGCAGTTACAAAGGGGATTCACCCCTCCACTTT.

This clone was recorded once. The rearrangement uses TRBV28 and TRBJ1-2; 7 nucleotides match TRBD1. From germline, CDR1 is MDHEN and CDR2 SYDVKM. This CDR3 has 14 residues. J was trimmed by 3 bases and V by 6 bases; bases with no gene match: 7. CDR3 sequence: CASRDRRPDYGYTF. In DNA, the CDR3 is TGTGCCAGCAGGGACAGGAGGCCTGACTATGGCTACACCTTC.

J is TRBJ1-1 and V is TRBV27, with D tentatively TRBD1 (5 bases). The CDR3 has 14 amino acids. V lost 5 bases and J lost 2, with 12 bases in between. Germline CDR1 reads MNHEY; CDR2 reads SMNVEV (reference sequence). CDR3 sequence (DNA): TGTGCCAGCAGTACCCCGGGGCCAAACACTGAAGCTTTCTTT. Residues: CASSTPGPNTEAFF.

The chain has TRBV23-1 and TRBJ2-2; TRBD1 agrees at 8 bases. TRBV23-1 is an open reading frame whose function is uncertain. The V segment lost 7 bases and the J segment 3 bases; nucleotides outside the gene matches: 13. CDR3 length equals 17 residues. The CDR3 protein is CASNAHPQGADTGELFF. Here the CDR3 DNA reads TGCGCCAGCAATGCTCACCCCCAGGGGGCGGACACCGGGGAGCTGTTTTTT.

The CDR3 DNA reads as TGCGCCAGCAGCTTGACAGGGTCAGGTACGCAGTATTTT. The encoded protein is CASSLTGSGTQYF. V usage is TRBV5-1 and J usage is TRBJ2-3, with D tentatively TRBD1 (6 bases). The CDR3 runs 13 residues. Germline loops: CDR1 SGHRS, CDR2 YFSETQ. V dropped 1 base and J dropped 8 bases, with 11 bases sitting between them.

This chain connects TRBV27 to TRBJ2-1, with 11 bases fitting TRBD2. The CDR3 runs to 14 residues. J was trimmed by 10 bases and V by 5 bases; bases with no gene match: 7. In germline, CDR1 is MNHEY, CDR2 SMNVEV (reference sequence). CDR3 residues: CASSIRLAGMEQFF. The CDR3 nucleotides read TGTGCCAGCAGTATCAGACTAGCGGGGATGGAGCAGTTCTTC.

This clone turned up a few times. The chain is built from TRBV5-4 and TRBJ1-2; a possible D gene is TRBD1 (5 bases). Germline loops: CDR1 SGHNT, CDR2 YYREEE (reference sequence). The V and J ends lost 1 base and 8 bases respectively, with 15 bases between them. This CDR3 comprises 14 residues. CDR3 sequence: CASSLWGGPSGYTF. Written as DNA, the CDR3 is TGTGCCAGCAGCTTGTGGGGGGGTCCTTCAGGCTACACCTTC.

The V and J genes are TRBV2 and TRBJ1-2; D may be TRBD1 (6 bases). CDR1 and CDR2 from the germline V gene are SNHLY and FYNNEI. The CDR3 loop spans 10 amino acids. Between the trimmed V and J ends, which lost 7 bases and 9 bases, there was a span of 9 bases. The DNA of the CDR3 is TGTGCCAGCAAGGGGGGAAGCTACACCTTC. Translating it yields CASKGGSYTF.

This sequence joins TRBV6-5 and TRBJ1-2; no reliable D call. CDR1 is MNHEY and CDR2 is SVGAGI in the germline V gene. This CDR3 region has 11 residues. The V gene lost 6 bases and the J gene lost 8 bases, with 10 bases spanning the gap. CDR3 coding DNA: TGTGCCAGCAGGCAGACGGGAGGCTACACCTTC. Translation: CASRQTGGYTF.

CDR3 coding DNA: TGTGCCAGCAGCTTAGAACCCGGGCTTTTCTATGGCTACACCTTC. This encodes CASSLEPGLFYGYTF. This rearrangement joins TRBV11-2 to TRBJ1-2; D uncertain. The CDR3 totals 15 residues. Trimming pared 0 bases from V and 4 bases from J, leaving 12 bases between. Germline CDR1 SGHAT, CDR2 FQNNGV. The whole variable domain, remainder taken from reference TRBV11-2 and TRBJ1-2, is EAGVAQSPRYKIIEKRQSVAFWCNPISGHATLYWYQQILGQGPKLLIQFQNNGVVDDSQLPKDRFSAERLKGVDSTLKIQPAKLEDSAVYLCASSLEPGLFYGYTFGSGTRLTVV.

The chain joins TRBV7-3 to TRBJ1-1; possibly TRBD1 for D (6 bases). In germline, CDR1 is SGHTA, CDR2 FQGTGA. Trimming removed 5 bases at V and 5 bases at J, with 12 bases between. The CDR3 has 13 residues. The CDR3 here is CASSLQGDTEAFF. Written as DNA, the CDR3 is TGTGCCAGCAGCCTACAGGGCGATACTGAAGCTTTCTTT.

The V and J genes are TRBV29-1 and TRBJ2-3, with unresolved D. Germline V gene sequence: CDR1 SQVTM, CDR2 ANQGSEA. Trimming pared 6 bases from V and 1 base from J, leaving 11 bases between. The CDR3 spans 13 residues. The CDR3 protein is CSVPTSGTDTQYF. The CDR3 DNA sequence: TGCAGCGTCCCCACGAGCGGCACAGATACGCAGTATTTT.

Here the CDR3 reads CASSASMGQGSYEQYF. The CDR3 DNA reads TGCGCCAGCAGCGCGTCCATGGGACAGGGTTCCTACGAGCAGTACTTC. This chain uses TRBV5-1 with TRBJ2-7; 9 nucleotides match TRBD1. The CDR3 runs to 16 residues. Germline-derived CDR1 and CDR2 are SGHRS and YFSETQ. J was trimmed by 1 base and V by 4 bases; bases with no gene match: 9. The full variable domain, its missing parts supplied by reference TRBV5-1 and TRBJ2-7, is KAGVTQTPRYLIKTRGQQVTLSCSPISGHRSVSWYQQTPGQGLQFLFEYFSETQRNKGNFPGRFSGRQFSNSRSEMNVSTLELGDSALYLCASSASMGQGSYEQYFGPGTRLTVT.